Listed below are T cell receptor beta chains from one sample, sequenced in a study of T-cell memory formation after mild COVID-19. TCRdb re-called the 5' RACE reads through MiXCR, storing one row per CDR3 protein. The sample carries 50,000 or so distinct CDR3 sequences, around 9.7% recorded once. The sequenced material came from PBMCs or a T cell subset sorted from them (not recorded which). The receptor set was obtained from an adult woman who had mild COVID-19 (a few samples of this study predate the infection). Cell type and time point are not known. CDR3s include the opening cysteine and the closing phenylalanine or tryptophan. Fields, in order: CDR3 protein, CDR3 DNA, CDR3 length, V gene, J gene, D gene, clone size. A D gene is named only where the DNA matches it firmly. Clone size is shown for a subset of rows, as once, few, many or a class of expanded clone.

CSAREGSASTDTQYF	TGCAGTGCTAGAGAGGGTAGCGCCAGCACAGATACGCAGTATTTT	15	TRBV20-1	TRBJ2-3	.	.
CASAASAYGYTF	TGTGCCAGCGCCGCCTCGGCATATGGCTACACCTTC	12	TRBV7-9	TRBJ1-2	.	few
CASRGQGATEAFF	TGTGCCAGCAGGGGACAGGGAGCCACTGAAGCTTTCTTT	13	TRBV12-3/TRBV12-4	TRBJ1-1	TRBD1	many
CASSSTSPADTQYF	TGTGCCAGCAGTTCGACTAGCCCGGCAGATACGCAGTATTTT	14	TRBV6-5	TRBJ2-3	TRBD2	.
CASRGTGNARETQYF	TGTGCCAGCAGGGGGACAGGGAATGCAAGAGAGACCCAGTACTTC	15	TRBV12-3/TRBV12-4	TRBJ2-5	TRBD1	many
CAWVPPARGGEKLFF	TGTGCCTGGGTCCCCCCGGCACGTGGGGGTGAAAAACTGTTTTTT	15	TRBV30	TRBJ1-4	.	many
CASRPSTDTQYF	TGTGCCAGCAGGCCTAGCACAGATACGCAGTATTTT	12	TRBV7-9	TRBJ2-3	.	many
CASTGWGDKTSYEQYF	TGTGCCAGCACGGGGTGGGGGGACAAGACCTCCTACGAGCAGTACTTC	16	TRBV6-1	TRBJ2-7	.	.
CASSRTGGDYGYTF	TGTGCCAGCAGTCGTACAGGGGGCGACTATGGCTACACCTTC	14	TRBV6-5	TRBJ1-2	TRBD1	few
CASSSWLAAEQYF	TGTGCCAGCAGCTCTTGGCTAGCGGCCGAGCAGTACTTC	13	TRBV7-8	TRBJ2-7	TRBD2	.
CASGNSDRAGEQYF	TGTGCCAGCGGCAACTCGGACAGGGCGGGCGAGCAGTACTTC	14	TRBV27	TRBJ2-7	TRBD1	many
CASSPDRVTEAFF	TGTGCCAGCTCACCCGACAGGGTAACTGAAGCTTTCTTT	13	TRBV18	TRBJ1-1	TRBD1	.
CAWSGSLSTDTQYF	TGTGCCTGGAGCGGATCTCTCTCCACAGATACGCAGTATTTT	14	TRBV30	TRBJ2-3	.	many
CASSLDFIQGSNQPQHF	TGTGCCAGCAGTTTAGATTTTATTCAGGGTAGCAATCAGCCCCAGCATTTT	17	TRBV12-3/TRBV12-4	TRBJ1-5	.	many
CSAIEGAMRNQPQHF	TGCAGTGCTATCGAGGGGGCGATGCGCAATCAGCCCCAGCATTTT	15	TRBV20-1	TRBJ1-5	TRBD1	few
CASSMGQGTDTQYF	TGTGCCAGCAGTATGGGACAGGGAACAGATACGCAGTATTTT	14	TRBV6-5	TRBJ2-3	TRBD1	few
CASSLTGPTGISTQYF	TGTGCCAGCAGTTTAACAGGACCGACGGGGATTAGTACGCAGTATTTT	16	TRBV27	TRBJ2-3	.	many
CSARLPGTDTQYF	TGCAGTGCTAGACTCCCAGGGACAGATACGCAGTATTTT	13	TRBV20-1	TRBJ2-3	.	.